This T cell receptor (beta chain) is from a study of T cells in localized non-small cell lung cancer. Study-wide points: It remains possible that heterogeneity exists, since only one tumor region was sequenced. Prolonged overall survival went with higher T cell density in the blood. There were a median roughly 61 of the top 100 tumor clones appearing in adjacent lung.

Measured with immunoSEQ multiplex PCR; TCRdb has only the in-frame clones, and not every one. The sample holds approximately 16,000 clones, approximately 85% seen once. On this clone itself: Its antigen is not known.

V trimming: 0 bases; J trimming: 7 bases; junction bases outside the gene matches: 5. Germline CDR1 SGDLS, CDR2 YYNGEE. This CDR3 is built from 15 residues. The sequencing here drew on peripheral blood, taken before any cancer treatment. The chain employs TRBV9 and TRBJ2-5, with 11 bases aligning to TRBD2. The TCR comes from a woman aged 35 to 70 with stage I lung adenocarcinoma. CDR3 region: CASSVASGGLGTQYF. The CDR3 nucleotides read TGTGCCAGCAGCGTAGCTAGCGGGGGGCTGGGGACCCAGTACTTC.